These T cell receptor beta chains were read from a single sample in a study of blood T cell repertoires in COVID-19. Repertoires were generated with immunoSEQ multiplex PCR, while TCRdb's copy carries only in-frame clones and drops some. Among 97,000 or so clones, roughly four fifths were seen once, and the ten largest hold around 9.5%. Sequencing was done on a sample of peripheral blood. These receptors were taken from a man aged 35 to 55 with active or convalescent COVID-19. Each CDR3 is given with its conserved first and last residue. A D gene is named only where the DNA matches it firmly. Rows give clone size only sometimes, using once, few, many, or a class for an expanded clone.

>TRBV6-5|TRBJ1-2|NA|few
CASSYYGNGGYTF
TGTGCCAGCAGTTACTATGGCAACGGGGGCTACACCTTC
>TRBV27|TRBJ2-3|NA|NA
CASKSEPDTQYF
TGTGCCAGCAAAAGCGAGCCAGATACGCAGTATTTT
>TRBV5-1|TRBJ2-5|TRBD1|NA
CASSPGTDQETQYF
TGCGCCAGCAGCCCCGGGACAGACCAAGAGACCCAGTACTTC
>TRBV19|TRBJ2-3|TRBD2|NA
CATGQRGSTDTQYF
TGTGCCACCGGGCAGCGGGGAAGCACAGATACGCAGTATTTT
>TRBV7-8|TRBJ1-6|NA|NA
CASRPHRWPTPGGTPLHF
TGTGCCAGCAGGCCCCACCGTTGGCCCACTCCTGGAGGTACGCCCCTCCACTTT
>TRBV2|TRBJ1-5|NA|NA
CASRGRREPQHF
TGTGCCAGCAGGGGACGGAGGGAGCCCCAGCATTTT
>TRBV12-3/TRBV12-4|TRBJ1-1|NA|NA
CASSPGGKAFF
TGTGCCAGCAGCCCGGGCGGGAAAGCTTTCTTT
>TRBV6-1|TRBJ1-1|TRBD1|NA
CASSEEQGYTEAFF
TGTGCCAGCAGTGAAGAACAGGGGTACACTGAAGCTTTCTTT
>TRBV3-1/TRBV3-2|TRBJ1-6|NA|NA
CASSQGRGIGNSPLHF
TGTGCCAGCAGCCAAGGCAGGGGTATAGGTAATTCACCCCTCCACTTT
>TRBV7-9|TRBJ2-1|TRBD1|NA
CASSLTGTGHNEQFF
TGTGCCAGCAGCCTTACCGGGACAGGTCACAATGAGCAGTTCTTC
>TRBV27|TRBJ2-6|TRBD1|NA
CASPGQGISGANVLTF
TGTGCCAGCCCAGGACAGGGAATCTCTGGGGCCAACGTCCTGACTTTC
>TRBV19|TRBJ1-5|NA|NA
CASVSNGGINQPQHF
TGTGCCAGTGTTAGTAATGGGGGGATCAATCAGCCCCAGCATTTT
>TRBV11-2|TRBJ2-5|NA|NA
CASTTEVQETQYF
TGTGCCAGCACCACTGAGGTTCAAGAGACCCAGTACTTC
>TRBV4-3|TRBJ2-2|TRBD1|few
CASSRETGPTGELFF
TGCGCCAGCAGCCGAGAGACAGGGCCCACCGGGGAGCTGTTTTTT
>TRBV6-1|TRBJ2-1|NA|few
CASSGPGPLSYNEQFF
TGTGCCAGCAGTGGACCAGGGCCCCTCTCCTACAATGAGCAGTTCTTC
>TRBV30|TRBJ1-1|NA|NA
CAFYPSLNTEAFF
TGTGCCTTCTACCCGTCCTTGAACACTGAAGCTTTCTTT
>TRBV12-3/TRBV12-4|TRBJ1-2|NA|NA
CASSLRTVYGYTF
TGTGCCAGCAGTTTAAGGACAGTCTATGGCTACACCTTC
>TRBV12-3/TRBV12-4|TRBJ1-6|NA|NA
CASSFRDFRVLHF
TGTGCCAGCAGTTTTCGGGATTTTAGGGTCCTCCACTTT
>TRBV24-1|TRBJ2-2|NA|NA
CATSDPRRGTNTGELFF
TGTGCCACCAGTGATCCTAGACGAGGAACGAACACCGGGGAGCTGTTTTTT
>TRBV2|TRBJ1-3|NA|NA
CASSEALSPAGEYF
TGTGCCAGCAGTGAAGCGCTTAGCCCGGCGGGTGAATATTTT
>TRBV14|TRBJ1-2|NA|NA
CASSQEAYGYTF
TGTGCCAGCAGCCAAGAAGCCTATGGCTACACCTTC
>TRBV2|TRBJ1-1|NA|NA
CASGGEGTRAFF
TGTGCCAGCGGGGGGGAAGGGACGCGGGCTTTCTTT
>TRBV11-2|TRBJ2-5|TRBD1|NA
CASSTGASSRETQYF
TGTGCCAGCAGCACAGGGGCTAGCTCGCGGGAGACCCAGTACTTC
>TRBV27|TRBJ1-2|TRBD1|NA
CASAHWDRGRIGYTF
TGTGCCAGCGCCCACTGGGACAGGGGAAGGATTGGCTACACCTTC
>TRBV6-5|TRBJ2-2|TRBD1|once
CASSTGQVGTGELFF
TGTGCCAGCAGCACGGGACAGGTTGGCACCGGGGAGCTGTTTTTT
>TRBV20-1|TRBJ2-7|TRBD1|NA
CSGRQGYEQYF
TGCAGTGGAAGACAGGGGTACGAGCAGTACTTC
>TRBV19|TRBJ2-3|NA|NA
CASSRRGGRLAPGTDTQYF
TGTGCCAGTAGTCGTAGAGGGGGAAGACTAGCCCCAGGCACAGATACGCAGTATTTT
>TRBV9|TRBJ1-4|NA|NA
CASSGSNEEKLFF
TGTGCCAGCAGCGGATCAAACGAGGAAAAACTGTTTTTT